A selection of T cell receptor beta chains follows, all from one sample in a study of Graves' ophthalmopathy and Graves' hyperthyroidism. MiXCR, run by TCRdb on the multiplex PCR reads, gives a single entry per CDR3 protein. The sample contains 900,000 to 1,200,000 distinct CDR3 sequences, about two fifths of which appear only once. The sample was peripheral blood or thyroid tissue (not recorded which). The receptors come from an adult man with Graves' hyperthyroidism. Both conserved end residues are part of each CDR3. A D gene is named only where the DNA matches it firmly. Rows may omit the clone size; those that give it use once, few, many or a size class.

clone size	D gene	V gene	J gene	CDR3 DNA	CDR3 protein
few	TRBD1	TRBV20-1	TRBJ1-5	TGCAGTGCTGACAGGGGCGGTCAGCCCCAGCATTTT	CSADRGGQPQHF
NA	TRBD1	TRBV19	TRBJ1-1	TGTGCCAGTAGTACTTTAGAGACAGGGAGAGGGACTGAAGCTTTCTTT	CASSTLETGRGTEAFF
many	NA	TRBV7-2	TRBJ2-5	TGTGCCAGCAGCTCGCAGGCAGGTCCAGAGACCCAGTACTTC	CASSSQAGPETQYF
NA	NA	TRBV6-5	TRBJ2-2	TGTGCCAGCGCGCGGGACAGATGGGCCGGGGAGCTGTTTTTT	CASARDRWAGELFF
few	NA	TRBV7-2	TRBJ1-1	TGTGCCAGCAGCTTAGATGGCAAAGGGGATACTGAAGCTTTCTTT	CASSLDGKGDTEAFF
NA	NA	TRBV10-3	TRBJ2-7	TGTGCCATCAGTGAGTGGGGGGGCAGGGACTACGAGCAGTACTTC	CAISEWGGRDYEQYF
NA	TRBD1	TRBV25-1	TRBJ1-5	TGTGCTAGGAGGAGGACAGGACGTAATCAGCCCCAGCATTTT	CARRRTGRNQPQHF
NA	NA	TRBV13	TRBJ1-4	TGTGCCAGCAGCATTCGGATTGCAACTAATGAAAAACTGTTTTTT	CASSIRIATNEKLFF
NA	NA	TRBV25-1	TRBJ1-1	TGTGCCAGCAGTGAGGGAACCCTCGCAGCTTTCTTT	CASSEGTLAAFF
NA	NA	TRBV10-3	TRBJ1-1	TGTGCCAGCAGTCCCCTGACCGTGATGAACACTGAAGCTTTCTTT	CASSPLTVMNTEAFF
many	TRBD1	TRBV10-3	TRBJ1-6	TGTGCCATCAGTGAAGGGACAGGGAATTCACCCCTCCACTTT	CAISEGTGNSPLHF
many	NA	TRBV10-3	TRBJ1-6	TGTGCCATCAGTGAGTCGATCCCGGGTCGTAATTCACCCCTCCACTTT	CAISESIPGRNSPLHF
many	NA	TRBV6-5	TRBJ1-4	TGTGCCGACAGTTGGGAAAAACTGTTTTTT	CADSWEKLFF
NA	NA	TRBV20-1	TRBJ2-7	TGCAGTGCTAGGGTCTATGAGGACACGACCTACGAGCAGTACTTC	CSARVYEDTTYEQYF
once	TRBD1	TRBV20-1	TRBJ1-2	TGCAGTGCTCCAACAGGGGGTTGGGGCTACACCTTC	CSAPTGGWGYTF
many	NA	TRBV10-3	TRBJ1-1	TGTGCCATCACCCGAGGGGGGCCCGGGATCAACACTGAAGCTTTCTTT	CAITRGGPGINTEAFF
NA	NA	TRBV9	TRBJ1-2	TGTGCCAGCAGCGTACTTGACGGCTATGGCTACACCTTC	CASSVLDGYGYTF
few	TRBD1	TRBV4-2	TRBJ2-7	TGTGCCAGCAGGGACAGGGGGTCGCACGAGCAGTACTTC	CASRDRGSHEQYF
many	NA	TRBV6-1	TRBJ2-2	TGTGCCAGCAGTGTACAGAACACCGGGGAGCTGTTTTTT	CASSVQNTGELFF
NA	TRBD1	TRBV9	TRBJ2-7	TGTGCCAGCAGCGTAGCCGGGACAGGGGGAAATGAGCAGTACTTC	CASSVAGTGGNEQYF
few	NA	TRBV24-1	TRBJ2-3	TGTGCCACCAGTGATTTACGGCACTTGACAGATACGCAGTATTTT	CATSDLRHLTDTQYF
many	NA	TRBV10-3	TRBJ1-3	TGTGCCATCAGTGGTGGAAACACCATATATTTT	CAISGGNTIYF
many	NA	TRBV7-2	TRBJ2-7	TGTGCCAGCAGCTTCACAGGGACTCACTACGAGCAGTACTTC	CASSFTGTHYEQYF
NA	TRBD1	TRBV9	TRBJ2-7	TGTGCCAGCAGCGTAGGAGAGGGGACAGGCACCTACGAGCAGTACTTC	CASSVGEGTGTYEQYF
NA	TRBD1	TRBV5-1	TRBJ2-7	TGCGCCAGCAGCCGACGAACGGGGCCTCAGGGGGCCTACGAGCAGTACTTC	CASSRRTGPQGAYEQYF